Included here is one T cell receptor (beta chain) sequence, with context. What it binds is not known. Indicated time point: newly diagnosed, previously untreated cHL patient sample. For comparison, PBMCs from newly diagnosed, untreated classical Hodgkin lymphoma were used. The method was immunoSEQ multiplex PCR; TCRdb's version includes in-frame clones alone and lacks a portion of them. The sample records 20,000 to 25,000 clones, about 93% being singletons. The record originates from a study of PD-1 blockade in classical Hodgkin lymphoma. Study findings and constraints: The repertoire differences lack a defined cause, possibly disease activity or prior therapy. Reports described newly diagnosed patients as having lower baseline TCR diversity than healthy donors.

V lost 2 bases to trimming and J lost 2 bases, with 9 bases between them. The CDR3 sequence is 14 residues long. Germline-derived CDR1 and CDR2 are KGHSH and LQKENI. The origin of this receptor is a human donor with classical Hodgkin lymphoma. The rearrangement joins TRBV18 to TRBJ2-5, with D uncertain. The specimen was peripheral blood mononuclear cells (PBMCs). CDR3 DNA: TGTGCCAGCTCACCAGTGGCGGTACAAGAGACCCAGTACTTC. Its protein is CASSPVAVQETQYF.